The 15 T cell receptor beta chains presented below share a single source sample, sequenced in a study of OX40 agonist ivuxolimab in advanced cancers. TCRdb's table, derived via immunoSEQ multiplex PCR, lists solely in-frame clones and lacks some. The data contain 76,000 or so clones, roughly nine tenths of them seen just once; the ten biggest clones take up about an eighth. The input for sequencing was CD4+ or CD8+ T cells sorted from blood, taken in a trial of the OX40 agonist ivuxolimab. The source of these receptors is an adult with an advanced solid tumor such as melanoma, head and neck, liver or kidney cancer.

The gene calls are TRBV5-6 and TRBJ1-6; 7 nucleotides agree with TRBD1. The CDR3 runs to 13 residues. Germline CDR1 is SGHDT and CDR2 is YYEEEE. Losses at the gene ends were 4 bases for V and 8 bases for J; bases not matched to a gene: 3. The DNA of the CDR3 is TGTGCCAGCAGCGGACAGGCGGATTCACCCCTCCACTTT. Its protein product is CASSGQADSPLHF.

This chain uses TRBV2 with TRBJ2-5; 7 nucleotides align to TRBD2. CDR3 length: 15 residues. Trimming at V came to 1 base and at J to 6 bases, leaving 8 bases not matched to a gene. CDR1 is SNHLY and CDR2 is FYNNEI in the germline V gene. The CDR3 reads CASSEGRGGLKTQYF. The CDR3 nucleotides are TGTGCCAGCAGTGAAGGGAGGGGAGGGTTGAAGACCCAGTACTTC.

The chain combines TRBV9 with TRBJ2-2; the D is unclear. Germline CDR1 and CDR2: SGDLS and YYNGEE. The V and J ends lost 4 bases and 4 bases respectively, with 17 bases between them. CDR3 length: 16 residues. The DNA for the CDR3 is TGTGCCAGCAGCACCCGGGTCGGTTCCGGCACCGGGGAGCTGTTTTTT. As protein: CASSTRVGSGTGELFF.

This clone occurred a few times. This chain links TRBV5-1 with TRBJ2-7, with 8 bases that match TRBD1. The ends lost 3 bases at V and 3 bases at J; junction bases unmatched: 11. Germline CDR1 and CDR2: SGHRS and YFSETQ. CDR3 length: 16 amino acids. CDR3 loop: CASSSVTGTGSYEQYF. CDR3 sequence (DNA): TGCGCCAGCAGCTCGGTTACCGGGACAGGAAGCTACGAGCAGTACTTC.

The V and J genes are TRBV2 and TRBJ2-5; 8 bases map to TRBD2. The V segment lost 3 bases and the J segment 2 bases; nucleotides outside the gene matches: 5. Per germline, CDR1 SNHLY and CDR2 FYNNEI. CDR3 length: 15 residues. The CDR3 region is CASSDSSGLQETQYF. Written as DNA, the CDR3 is TGTGCCAGCAGTGATTCTAGCGGGTTACAAGAGACCCAGTACTTC.

This sequence joins TRBV18 and TRBJ1-1; 7 bases agree with TRBD1. V gave up 3 bases and J gave up 1 base; unmatched junction bases: 8. The CDR3 spans 16 residues. Per germline, CDR1 KGHSH and CDR2 LQKENI. The CDR3: CASSPNRGEGNTEAFF. CDR3 in DNA: TGTGCCAGCTCACCGAACAGGGGAGAGGGGAACACTGAAGCTTTCTTT.

This clone was counted a single time. Here the CDR3 DNA reads TGCGCCAGCAGCTTGGGACAGGCGGTCAATGAGCAGTTCTTC. This sequence encodes CASSLGQAVNEQFF. The chain has TRBV5-1 and TRBJ2-1, with D possibly being TRBD1 (6 bases). Trimming shortened V by 0 bases and J by 6 bases, and 10 bases separated the two germline ends. CDR1 and CDR2 (germline): SGHRS, YFSETQ. This CDR3 region has 14 residues.

This chain joins TRBV4-2 and TRBJ2-7; 7 bases agree with TRBD2. The CDR3 totals 15 residues. J was trimmed by 7 bases and V by 0 bases; bases with no gene match: 9. CDR1 and CDR2 from the germline V gene are LGHNA and YNFKEQ. The CDR3 nucleotides are TGTGCCAGCAGCCAAGATTGGGCGGGAGTAGGTGAGCAGTACTTC. Amino acids: CASSQDWAGVGEQYF.

V and J are TRBV30 and TRBJ1-1; TRBD1 matches 8 bases. CDR1 is GTSNPN, CDR2 SVGIG, per germline (reference sequence). The length of the CDR3 is 13 residues. The ends lost 4 bases at V and 3 bases at J; junction bases unmatched: 4. CDR3 DNA sequence: TGTGCCTGGACGGGACAGGCGGACACTGAAGCTTTCTTT. Translation: CAWTGQADTEAFF.

This clone was seen a few times. The V and J genes are TRBV28 and TRBJ1-4, with D hard to call. The germline V gene encodes CDR1 MDHEN and CDR2 SYDVKM. This CDR3 has 12 amino acids. V gave up 8 bases and J gave up 10 bases, with 14 bases separating them. CDR3 DNA sequence: TGTGCCAGCTCCTCGCGCTTGGGAAAACTGTTTTTT. This translates into CASSSRLGKLFF.

CDR3: CASSSGLVYEQYF. The CDR3 DNA reads as TGTGCCAGCAGCTCCGGACTAGTCTACGAGCAGTACTTC. The rearrangement links TRBV7-9 to TRBJ2-7; 7 bases match TRBD2. CDR1 SEHNR and CDR2 FQNEAQ come from the germline V gene (reference sequence). V was pared by 4 bases and J by 3 bases, with 3 bases of the junction left unmatched. This CDR3 has 13 amino acids.

Concerning this clone: Different DNA sequences within this sample yield the same CDR3. The chain recombines TRBV4-1 with TRBJ2-7, with unresolved D. Germline CDR1 is MGHRA and CDR2 is YSYEKL. V lost 4 bases and J 2 bases, leaving 12 bases between the germline ends. There are 14 residues in the CDR3. CDR3 loop: CASSLSGVAYEQYF. The CDR3, as DNA: TGCGCCAGCAGCCTCAGTGGCGTAGCCTACGAGCAGTACTTC.

This clone was recorded a few times. J is TRBJ2-7 and V is TRBV4-1; D tentatively reads TRBD1 or TRBD2 (5 bases each). Germline CDR1 and CDR2: MGHRA and YSYEKL. V lost 1 base to trimming and J lost 0 bases, with 13 bases between them. CDR3 size: 16 residues. CDR3 in amino acids: CASSQVVRGSSYEQYF. CDR3 sequence (DNA): TGCGCCAGCAGCCAAGTTGTGAGGGGAAGCTCCTACGAGCAGTACTTC.

V and J are TRBV20-1 and TRBJ1-3; a weak D match, TRBD1 (5 bases). V lost 5 bases to trimming and J lost 8 bases, with 10 bases between them. The germline V gene encodes CDR1 DFQATT and CDR2 SNEGSKA (reference sequence). The CDR3 has 11 amino acids. CDR3 nucleotide sequence: TGCAGTGCTGATCAGGGCGACACCATATATTTT. Its protein product is CSADQGDTIYF.

V and J are TRBV5-5 and TRBJ1-1; D not resolved. The germline gives CDR1 SGHKS, CDR2 YYEKEE (reference sequence). This CDR3 has 14 amino acids. The V gene lost 1 base and the J gene lost 3 bases, with 10 bases spanning the gap. The CDR3 sequence: CASSLSGIDTEAFF. In nucleotides, the CDR3 is TGTGCCAGCAGCTTGTCCGGGATTGACACTGAAGCTTTCTTT.